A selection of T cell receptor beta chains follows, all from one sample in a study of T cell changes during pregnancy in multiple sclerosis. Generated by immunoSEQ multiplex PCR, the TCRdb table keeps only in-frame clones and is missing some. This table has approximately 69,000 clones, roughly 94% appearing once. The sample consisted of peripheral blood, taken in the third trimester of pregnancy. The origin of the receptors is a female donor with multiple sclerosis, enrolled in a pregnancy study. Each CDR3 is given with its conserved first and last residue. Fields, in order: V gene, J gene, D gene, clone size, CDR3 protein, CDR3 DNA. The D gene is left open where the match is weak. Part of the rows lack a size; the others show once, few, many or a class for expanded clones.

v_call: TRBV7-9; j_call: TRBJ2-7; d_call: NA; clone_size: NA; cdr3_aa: CASNISGEQYF; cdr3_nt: TGTGCCAGCAATATCTCGGGTGAGCAGTACTTC
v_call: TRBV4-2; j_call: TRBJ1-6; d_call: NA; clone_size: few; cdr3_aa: CASSLPISPLHF; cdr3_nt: TGTGCCAGCAGCCTCCCTATTTCACCCCTCCACTTT
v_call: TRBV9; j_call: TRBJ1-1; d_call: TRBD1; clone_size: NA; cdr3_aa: CASSEGTGANTEAFF; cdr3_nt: TGTGCCAGCAGCGAAGGGACAGGGGCGAACACTGAAGCTTTCTTT
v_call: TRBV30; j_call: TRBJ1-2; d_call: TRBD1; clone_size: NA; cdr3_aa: CACPLDRVNYGYTF; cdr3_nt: TGTGCCTGCCCTTTGGACAGGGTGAACTATGGCTACACCTTC
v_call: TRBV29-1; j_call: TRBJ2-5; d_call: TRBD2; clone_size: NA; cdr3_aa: CSVTGLLGETQYF; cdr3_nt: TGCAGCGTGACGGGACTACTGGGTGAGACCCAGTACTTC
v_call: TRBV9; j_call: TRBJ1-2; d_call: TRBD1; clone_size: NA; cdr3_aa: CASSEDGQGIYGYTF; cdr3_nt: TGTGCCAGCAGCGAGGACGGACAGGGAATCTATGGCTACACCTTC
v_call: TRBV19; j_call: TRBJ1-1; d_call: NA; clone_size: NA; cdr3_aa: CASSPRWTEAFF; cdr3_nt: TGTGCCAGTAGTCCGCGGTGGACTGAAGCTTTCTTT
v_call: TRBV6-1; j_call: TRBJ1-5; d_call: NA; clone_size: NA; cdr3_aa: CASRGVGRQVQPQHF; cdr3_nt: TGTGCCAGTAGGGGTGTCGGAAGGCAGGTTCAGCCCCAGCATTTT
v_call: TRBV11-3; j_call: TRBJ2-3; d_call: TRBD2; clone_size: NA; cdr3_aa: CASSLGAGGPLDTQYF; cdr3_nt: TGTGCCAGCAGCTTAGGAGCGGGGGGGCCCCTAGATACGCAGTATTTT
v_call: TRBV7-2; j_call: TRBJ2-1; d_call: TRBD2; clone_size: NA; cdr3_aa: CASSSNSGGKVGEQFF; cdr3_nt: TGTGCCAGCAGCTCGAACTCCGGGGGGAAGGTTGGTGAGCAGTTCTTC
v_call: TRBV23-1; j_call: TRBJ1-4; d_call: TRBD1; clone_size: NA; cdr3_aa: CASGTGSEKLFF; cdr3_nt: TGCGCCAGCGGGACAGGGTCGGAAAAACTGTTTTTT
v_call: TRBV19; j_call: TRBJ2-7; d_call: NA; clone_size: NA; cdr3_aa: CASSISPRENYEQYF; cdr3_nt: TGTGCCAGTAGTATATCACCCAGGGAAAACTACGAGCAGTACTTC
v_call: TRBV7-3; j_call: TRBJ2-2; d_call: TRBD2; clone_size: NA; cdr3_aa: CASSPQRGGRELFF; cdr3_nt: TGTGCCAGCAGTCCCCAGCGGGGGGGCAGGGAGCTGTTTTTT
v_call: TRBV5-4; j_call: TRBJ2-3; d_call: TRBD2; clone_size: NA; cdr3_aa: CASSRSGGGGDTQYF; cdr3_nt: TGTGCCAGCAGCCGTAGCGGGGGAGGTGGAGATACGCAGTATTTT
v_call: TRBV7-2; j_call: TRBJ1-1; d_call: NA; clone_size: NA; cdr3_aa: CASSHGQNTEAFF; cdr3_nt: TGTGCCAGCAGCCATGGACAGAACACTGAAGCTTTCTTT